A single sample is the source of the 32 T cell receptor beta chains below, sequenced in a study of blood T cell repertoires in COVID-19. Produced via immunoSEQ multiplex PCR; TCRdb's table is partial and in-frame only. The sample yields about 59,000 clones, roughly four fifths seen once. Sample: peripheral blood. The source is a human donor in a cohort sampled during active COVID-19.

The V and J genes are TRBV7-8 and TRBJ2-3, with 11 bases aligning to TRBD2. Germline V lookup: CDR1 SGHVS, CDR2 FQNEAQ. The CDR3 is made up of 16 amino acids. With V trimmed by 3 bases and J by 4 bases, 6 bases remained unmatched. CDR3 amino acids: CASSFLAGGPADTQYF. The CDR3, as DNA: TGTGCCAGCAGCTTCTTAGCGGGAGGGCCGGCAGATACGCAGTATTTT.

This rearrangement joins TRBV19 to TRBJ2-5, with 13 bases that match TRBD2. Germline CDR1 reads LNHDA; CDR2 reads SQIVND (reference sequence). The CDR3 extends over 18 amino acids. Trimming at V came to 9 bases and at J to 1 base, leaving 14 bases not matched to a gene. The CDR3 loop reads CASRGLAGPRGSQETQYF. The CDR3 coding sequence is TGTGCCAGCAGGGGACTAGCGGGGCCCCGTGGGTCCCAAGAGACCCAGTACTTC.

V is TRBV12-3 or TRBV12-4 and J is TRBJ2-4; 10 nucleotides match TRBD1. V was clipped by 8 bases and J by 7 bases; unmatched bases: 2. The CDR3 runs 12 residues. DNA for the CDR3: TGTGCCAGCGGGACAGGGGAGAACATTCAGTACTTC. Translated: CASGTGENIQYF.

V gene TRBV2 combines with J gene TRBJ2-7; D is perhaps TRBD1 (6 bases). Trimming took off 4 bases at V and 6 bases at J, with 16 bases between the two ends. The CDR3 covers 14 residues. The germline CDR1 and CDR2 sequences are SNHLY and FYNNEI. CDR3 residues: CASSVSIRGGEQYF. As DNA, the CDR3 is TGTGCCAGCAGTGTATCTATCAGGGGTGGCGAGCAGTACTTC.

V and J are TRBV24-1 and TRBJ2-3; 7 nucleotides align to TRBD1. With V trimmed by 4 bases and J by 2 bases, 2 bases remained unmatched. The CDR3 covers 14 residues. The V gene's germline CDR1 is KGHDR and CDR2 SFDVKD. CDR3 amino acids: CATSEGQLTDTQYF. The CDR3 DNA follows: TGTGCCACCAGTGAGGGACAGCTCACAGATACGCAGTATTTT.

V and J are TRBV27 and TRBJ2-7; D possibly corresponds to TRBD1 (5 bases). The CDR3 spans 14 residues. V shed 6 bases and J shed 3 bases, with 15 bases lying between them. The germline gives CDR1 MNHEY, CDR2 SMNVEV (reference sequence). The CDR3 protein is CASRGLVRGYEQYF. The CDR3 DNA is TGTGCCAGCAGGGGTCTCGTAAGGGGCTACGAGCAGTACTTC.

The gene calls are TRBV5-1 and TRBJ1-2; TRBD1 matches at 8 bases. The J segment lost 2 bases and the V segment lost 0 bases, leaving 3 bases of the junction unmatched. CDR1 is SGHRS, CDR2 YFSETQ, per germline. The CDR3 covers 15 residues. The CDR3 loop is CASSLAQGANYGYTF. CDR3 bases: TGCGCCAGCAGCTTGGCCCAGGGGGCGAACTATGGCTACACCTTC.

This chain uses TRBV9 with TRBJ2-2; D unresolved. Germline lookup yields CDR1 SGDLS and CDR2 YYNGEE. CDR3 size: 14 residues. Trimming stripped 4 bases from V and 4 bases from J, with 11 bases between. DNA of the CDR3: TGTGCCAGCAGCCCCCGGAGAGCCACCGGGGAGCTGTTTTTT. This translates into CASSPRRATGELFF.

The CDR3 coding sequence is TGTGCCAGCAGTCTAGAGGGAGGGGAGCAGTACTTC. It encodes CASSLEGGEQYF. The rearrangement joins TRBV28 to TRBJ2-7; the match to TRBD2 covers 7 bases. With V trimmed by 5 bases and J by 7 bases, 5 bases remained unmatched. The CDR3 extends over 12 amino acids. In germline, CDR1 is MDHEN, CDR2 SYDVKM.

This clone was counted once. The CDR3 DNA reads as TGTGCCTGGAGGGGACAATTTACCTATGTCGAGCAGTACTTC. Translation: CAWRGQFTYVEQYF. The chain recombines TRBV30 with TRBJ2-7; D may be TRBD1 (6 bases). The germline V gene encodes CDR1 GTSNPN and CDR2 SVGIG (reference sequence). The ends were cut back, 3 bases at V and 6 bases at J, with 18 bases in the middle. This CDR3 is built from 14 residues.

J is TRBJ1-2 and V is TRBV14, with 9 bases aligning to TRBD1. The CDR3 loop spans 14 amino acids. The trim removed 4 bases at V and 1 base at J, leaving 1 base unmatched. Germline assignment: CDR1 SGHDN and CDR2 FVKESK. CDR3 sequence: CASSRQGVNYGYTF. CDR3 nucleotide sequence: TGTGCCAGCAGCCGACAGGGGGTTAACTATGGCTACACCTTC.

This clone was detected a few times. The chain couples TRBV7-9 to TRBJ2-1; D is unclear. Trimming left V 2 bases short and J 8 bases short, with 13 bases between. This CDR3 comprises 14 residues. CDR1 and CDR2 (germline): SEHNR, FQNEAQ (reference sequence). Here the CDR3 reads CASSLSESWYEQFF. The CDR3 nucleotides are TGTGCCAGCAGCTTATCCGAGAGTTGGTATGAGCAGTTCTTC.

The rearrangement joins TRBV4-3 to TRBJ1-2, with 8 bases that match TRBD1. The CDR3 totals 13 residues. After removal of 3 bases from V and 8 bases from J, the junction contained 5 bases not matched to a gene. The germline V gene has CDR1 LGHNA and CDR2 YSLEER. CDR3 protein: CASSHTGGRGYTF. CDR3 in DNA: TGCGCCAGCAGCCACACAGGGGGTAGGGGCTACACCTTC.

The CDR3 nucleotides are TGTGCCAGCAGCTCAACCGGGACAGGGCGACACGAGCAGTACTTC. It translates to CASSSTGTGRHEQYF. This chain connects TRBV5-4 to TRBJ2-7; 9 bases line up with TRBD1. Germline V gene lookup returns CDR1 SGHNT and CDR2 YYREEE (reference sequence). This CDR3 is 15 amino acids long. The V gene end was trimmed by 3 bases and the J gene end by 5 bases; junction bases not matched to a gene: 9. Drawing the rest from reference TRBV5-4 and TRBJ2-7, the complete variable domain is ETGVTQSPTHLIKTRGQQVTLRCSSQSGHNTVSWYQQALGQGPQFIFQYYREEENGRGNFPPRFSGLQFPNYSSELNVNALELDDSALYLCASSSTGTGRHEQYFGPGTRLTVT.

The DNA for the CDR3 is TGTGCCAGCAGTTACTGGACAGGGGGCGGCTATGGCTACACCTTC. This encodes CASSYWTGGGYGYTF. This chain joins TRBV6-5 and TRBJ1-2; 11 nucleotides agree with TRBD1. V lost 1 base and J lost 4; bases outside the gene matches: 2. The V gene's germline CDR1 is MNHEY and CDR2 SVGAGI. This CDR3 comprises 15 residues.

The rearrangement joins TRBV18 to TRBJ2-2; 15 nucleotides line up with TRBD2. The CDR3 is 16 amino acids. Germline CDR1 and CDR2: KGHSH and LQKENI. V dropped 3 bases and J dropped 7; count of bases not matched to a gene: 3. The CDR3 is CASSPGLAGGGGELFF. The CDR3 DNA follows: TGTGCCAGCTCACCGGGACTAGCGGGAGGCGGCGGGGAGCTGTTTTTT.

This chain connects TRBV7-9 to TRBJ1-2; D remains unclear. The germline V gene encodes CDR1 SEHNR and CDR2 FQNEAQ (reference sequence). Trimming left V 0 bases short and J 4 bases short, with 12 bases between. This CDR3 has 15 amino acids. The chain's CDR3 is CASSLAEADSYGYTF. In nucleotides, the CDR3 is TGTGCCAGCAGCTTAGCGGAGGCTGACTCCTATGGCTACACCTTC.

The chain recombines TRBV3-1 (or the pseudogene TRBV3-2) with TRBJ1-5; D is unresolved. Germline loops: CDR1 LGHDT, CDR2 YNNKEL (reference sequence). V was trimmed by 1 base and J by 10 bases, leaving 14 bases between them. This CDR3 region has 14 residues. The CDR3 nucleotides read TGTGCCAGCAGCCAAGGTCCAGGCGGGGTACCCCAGCATTTT. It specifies CASSQGPGGVPQHF.

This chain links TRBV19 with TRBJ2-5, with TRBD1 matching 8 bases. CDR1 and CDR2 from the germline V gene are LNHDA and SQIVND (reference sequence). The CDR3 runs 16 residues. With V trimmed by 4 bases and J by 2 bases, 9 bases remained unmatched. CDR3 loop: CASSTPRQGPQETQYF. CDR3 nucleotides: TGTGCCAGTAGTACCCCCCGACAGGGGCCGCAAGAGACCCAGTACTTC.

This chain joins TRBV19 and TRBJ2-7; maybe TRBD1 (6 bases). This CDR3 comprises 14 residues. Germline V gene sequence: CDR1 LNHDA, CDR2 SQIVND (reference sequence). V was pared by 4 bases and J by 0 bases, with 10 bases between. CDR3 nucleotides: TGTGCCAGTAGTACACAGGGTGGCTCCTACGAGCAGTACTTC. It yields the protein CASSTQGGSYEQYF.

The CDR3 loop reads CASSPGGSRGFNQPQHF. DNA of the CDR3: TGTGCCAGCAGCCCCGGGGGGTCGAGAGGGTTCAATCAGCCCCAGCATTTT. V usage is TRBV7-2 and J usage is TRBJ1-5; tentatively, D is TRBD1 (5 bases). The V gene's germline CDR1 is SGHTA and CDR2 FQGNSA. V was pared by 5 bases and J by 3 bases, with 20 bases between. The CDR3 sequence is 17 residues long.

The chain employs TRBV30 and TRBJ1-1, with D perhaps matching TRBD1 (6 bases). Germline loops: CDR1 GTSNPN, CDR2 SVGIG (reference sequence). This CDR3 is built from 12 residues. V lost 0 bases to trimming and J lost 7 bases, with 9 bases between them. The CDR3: CAWSVRTDEAFF. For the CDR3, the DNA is TGTGCCTGGAGTGTCAGGACAGATGAAGCTTTCTTT.

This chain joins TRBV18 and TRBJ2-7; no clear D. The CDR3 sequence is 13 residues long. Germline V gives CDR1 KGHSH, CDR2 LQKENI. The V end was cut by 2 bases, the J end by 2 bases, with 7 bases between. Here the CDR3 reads CASSPSRTYEQYF. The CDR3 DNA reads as TGTGCCAGCTCACCATCCAGAACCTACGAGCAGTACTTC.

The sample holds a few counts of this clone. CDR3 residues: CASSLGQGTDTQYF. The CDR3, as DNA: TGTGCCAGCAGTTTAGGGCAGGGGACAGATACGCAGTATTTT. The rearrangement links TRBV28 to TRBJ2-3; the D gene is possibly TRBD1 (6 bases). The germline V and J ends were trimmed by 2 bases and 3 bases, with 9 bases remaining between them. CDR1 is MDHEN and CDR2 is SYDVKM in the germline V gene. The CDR3 is 14 residues long.

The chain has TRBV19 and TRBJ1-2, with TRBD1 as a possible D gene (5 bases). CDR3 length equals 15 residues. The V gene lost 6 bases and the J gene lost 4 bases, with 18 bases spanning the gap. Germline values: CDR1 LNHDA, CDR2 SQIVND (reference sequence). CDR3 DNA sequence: TGTGCCAGTAGCATCAATACAGCGGGGGGCTATGGCTACACCTTC. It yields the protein CASSINTAGGYGYTF.

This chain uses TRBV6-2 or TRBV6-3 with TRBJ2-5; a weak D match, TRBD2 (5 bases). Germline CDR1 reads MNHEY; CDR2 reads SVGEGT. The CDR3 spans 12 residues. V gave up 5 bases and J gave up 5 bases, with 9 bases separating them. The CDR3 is CASSRDFETQYF. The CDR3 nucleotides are TGTGCCAGCAGTCGGGATTTTGAGACCCAGTACTTC.

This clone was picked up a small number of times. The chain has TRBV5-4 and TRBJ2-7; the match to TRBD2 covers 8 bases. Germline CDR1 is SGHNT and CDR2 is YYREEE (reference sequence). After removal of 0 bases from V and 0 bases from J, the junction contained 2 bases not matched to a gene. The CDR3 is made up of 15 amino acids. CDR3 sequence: CASSLESGGSYEQYF. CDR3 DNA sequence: TGTGCCAGCAGCTTGGAAAGCGGGGGCTCCTACGAGCAGTACTTC. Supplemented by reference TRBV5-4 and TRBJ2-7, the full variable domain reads ETGVTQSPTHLIKTRGQQVTLRCSSQSGHNTVSWYQQALGQGPQFIFQYYREEENGRGNFPPRFSGLQFPNYSSELNVNALELDDSALYLCASSLESGGSYEQYFGPGTRLTVT.

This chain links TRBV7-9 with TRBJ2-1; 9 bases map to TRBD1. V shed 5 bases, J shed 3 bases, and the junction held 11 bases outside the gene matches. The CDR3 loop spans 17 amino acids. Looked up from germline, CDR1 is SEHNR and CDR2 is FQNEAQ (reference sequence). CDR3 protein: CASSPTLDRGDYNEQFF. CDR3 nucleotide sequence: TGTGCCAGCAGCCCGACCCTGGACAGGGGCGACTACAATGAGCAGTTCTTC.

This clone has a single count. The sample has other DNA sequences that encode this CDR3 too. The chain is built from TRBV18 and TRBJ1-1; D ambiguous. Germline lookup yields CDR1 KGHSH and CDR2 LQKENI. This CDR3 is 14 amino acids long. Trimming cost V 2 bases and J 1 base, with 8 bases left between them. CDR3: CASSPSSRNTEAFF. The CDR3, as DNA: TGTGCCAGCTCACCAAGTAGCCGGAACACTGAAGCTTTCTTT.

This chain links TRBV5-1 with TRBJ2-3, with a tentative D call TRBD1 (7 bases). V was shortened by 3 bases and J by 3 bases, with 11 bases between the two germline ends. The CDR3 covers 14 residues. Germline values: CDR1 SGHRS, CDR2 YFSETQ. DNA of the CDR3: TGCGCCAGCAGCTCCAGGGGGGAAACAGATACGCAGTATTTT. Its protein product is CASSSRGETDTQYF.

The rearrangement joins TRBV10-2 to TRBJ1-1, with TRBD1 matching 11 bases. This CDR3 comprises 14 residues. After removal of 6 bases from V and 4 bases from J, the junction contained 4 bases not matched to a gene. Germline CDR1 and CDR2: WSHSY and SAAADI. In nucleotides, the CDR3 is TGCGCCAGCAGCGCCGGGACAGGGGGCACTGAAGCTTTCTTT. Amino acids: CASSAGTGGTEAFF.

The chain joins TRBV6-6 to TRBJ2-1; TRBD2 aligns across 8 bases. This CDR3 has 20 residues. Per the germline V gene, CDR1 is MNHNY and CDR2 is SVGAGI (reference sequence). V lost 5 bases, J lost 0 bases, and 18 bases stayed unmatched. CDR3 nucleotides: TGTGCCAGCAGTCCGCGCCTAGTTGGGGCGGGAGGACGCTCCTACAATGAGCAGTTCTTC. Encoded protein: CASSPRLVGAGGRSYNEQFF.